This is a list of T cell receptor beta chains from one sample in a study of blood T cells in healthy people across ages. TCRdb passed the 5' RACE reads through MiXCR, listing each CDR3 protein once. The sample gives around 1.5 million distinct CDR3 sequences, about 35% of which show up once; about 11% is in the top ten. Material for sequencing was blood. These receptors were taken from a woman aged 30 to 39 in good health. Each CDR3 is given with its conserved first and last residue. The D gene is left open where the match is weak. The size entry is marked missing in some rows and otherwise reads once, few, many or a size class.

NA	TRBV7-6	13	NA	TRBJ2-3	CTSSLEWTDTQYF	TGTACCAGCAGCTTAGAATGGACAGATACGCAGTATTTT
NA	TRBV6-2/TRBV6-3	16	NA	TRBJ2-5	CASSYEAGTYQETQYF	TGTGCCAGCAGTTACGAGGCGGGGACATACCAAGAGACCCAGTACTTC
few	TRBV11-2	13	NA	TRBJ1-5	CASSLYSYQPQHF	TGTGCCAGCAGCTTATACAGTTATCAGCCCCAGCATTTT
few	TRBV20-1	14	TRBD1	TRBJ1-5	CSAQPGQGHQPQHF	TGCAGTGCTCAACCGGGACAGGGCCATCAGCCCCAGCATTTT
NA	TRBV20-1	11	NA	TRBJ1-2	CSAPENYGYTF	TGCAGTGCCCCCGAGAACTATGGCTACACCTTC
NA	TRBV7-8	16	TRBD1	TRBJ1-2	CASSPRQIGTGYGYTF	TGTGCCAGCAGCCCTAGGCAAATAGGGACAGGGTATGGCTACACCTTC
NA	TRBV4-1	15	NA	TRBJ2-7	CASSPRKAAGYEQYF	TGCGCCAGCAGTCCCAGGAAGGCGGCTGGCTACGAGCAGTACTTC
few	TRBV5-8	15	TRBD2	TRBJ2-3	CASSSRGLAGDTQYF	TGTGCCAGCAGCTCTCGGGGACTAGCGGGGGATACGCAGTATTTT
few	TRBV6-5	15	NA	TRBJ2-1	CASSYRGPGDNEQFF	TGTGCCAGCAGTTACCGGGGGCCGGGGGACAATGAGCAGTTCTTC
NA	TRBV2	15	TRBD2	TRBJ2-7	CASTMSSGGSGEQYF	TGTGCCAGCACCATGTCTAGCGGGGGTTCTGGCGAGCAGTACTTC
few	TRBV24-1	13	NA	TRBJ2-3	CATSVEGGDTQYF	TGTGCCACCAGTGTTGAAGGGGGAGATACGCAGTATTTT
few	TRBV15	14	NA	TRBJ1-2	CATSQRRGSDGYTF	TGTGCCACCAGTCAGAGACGCGGATCCGATGGCTACACCTTC
NA	TRBV5-1	15	TRBD1	TRBJ2-3	CASGPGQGYTDTQYF	TGCGCCAGCGGCCCGGGACAGGGTTACACAGATACGCAGTATTTT
NA	TRBV7-9	14	NA	TRBJ1-2	CASSFTRTDYGYTF	TGTGCCAGCAGCTTCACCCGGACAGACTATGGCTACACCTTC
few	TRBV4-2	16	NA	TRBJ2-6	CASSPRPGEGANVLTF	TGTGCCAGCAGCCCACGGCCGGGTGAAGGGGCCAACGTCCTGACTTTC
NA	TRBV4-1	14	NA	TRBJ1-2	CASSQWELNYSYTF	TGCGCCAGCAGCCAATGGGAATTGAACTATAGCTACACCTTC
NA	TRBV20-1	14	TRBD2	TRBJ2-5	CSSSLAGRQETQYF	TGCAGTTCCTCACTAGCGGGACGACAAGAGACCCAGTACTTC
NA	TRBV3-1	14	NA	TRBJ1-1	CASTERTLNTEAFF	TGTGCCAGCACGGAGCGGACACTGAACACTGAAGCTTTCTTT
NA	TRBV29-1	13	NA	TRBJ1-1	CSVATVMNTEAFF	TGCAGCGTTGCGACGGTTATGAACACTGAAGCTTTCTTT
NA	TRBV4-1	16	TRBD2	TRBJ2-7	CASSPGRESSSYEQYF	TGCGCCAGCAGCCCTGGGAGGGAGTCGAGTTCCTACGAGCAGTACTTC
few	TRBV5-1	14	NA	TRBJ1-2	CASSFPGSDYGYTF	TGCGCCAGCAGCTTCCCAGGGTCGGACTATGGCTACACCTTC
NA	TRBV6-5	15	NA	TRBJ1-2	CAGSASAQGNYGYTF	TGTGCCGGCAGTGCCAGCGCCCAGGGTAACTATGGCTACACCTTC
few	TRBV30	13	NA	TRBJ2-5	CASTKPGEETQYF	TGTGCCTCAACTAAACCAGGGGAAGAGACCCAGTACTTC
NA	TRBV7-9	16	NA	TRBJ2-2	CASSLAPLKPTGELFF	TGTGCCAGCAGCTTAGCCCCCTTGAAACCCACCGGGGAGCTGTTTTTT
few	TRBV4-1	16	NA	TRBJ2-3	CASSQGAKGPADTQYF	TGCGCCAGCAGCCAAGGAGCGAAGGGGCCGGCAGATACGCAGTATTTT
NA	TRBV20-1	12	NA	TRBJ2-1	CSARLDSSVAFF	TGCAGTGCTAGACTCGACTCCTCGGTAGCGTTCTTC
NA	TRBV7-9	14	NA	TRBJ2-1	CASSGRLEGNEQFF	TGTGCCAGCAGCGGACGACTAGAAGGCAATGAGCAGTTCTTC
NA	TRBV25-1	12	TRBD2	TRBJ2-5	CASQRELETQYF	TGTGCCAGCCAGCGGGAGCTGGAGACCCAGTACTTC
NA	TRBV20-1	17	NA	TRBJ1-2	CSARDQETVLTSYGYTF	TGCAGTGCTAGAGACCAGGAGACAGTTTTAACCAGCTATGGCTACACCTTC
NA	TRBV7-9	20	NA	TRBJ2-6	CASSLFVREGLSSGANVLTF	TGTGCCAGCAGCTTATTCGTGAGGGAAGGATTGAGCTCTGGGGCCAACGTCCTGACTTTC
many	TRBV7-2	16	NA	TRBJ2-3	CASSLPLSGTADTQYF	TGTGCCAGCAGCTTACCCCTGTCCGGGACGGCAGATACGCAGTATTTT
NA	TRBV7-9	20	TRBD2	TRBJ2-3	CASSDEGEGKFSGRATTQYF	TGTGCCAGCAGCGACGAGGGGGAGGGGAAGTTTAGCGGGAGGGCCACTACGCAGTATTTT
few	TRBV6-5	15	NA	TRBJ2-7	CASSYKGQGSYEQYF	TGTGCCAGCAGTTACAAAGGACAAGGCTCCTACGAGCAGTACTTC
few	TRBV27	14	TRBD2	TRBJ2-7	CASSSRLASGEQYF	TGTGCCAGCAGTTCGCGACTAGCGTCAGGGGAGCAGTACTTC
once	TRBV30	15	TRBD2	TRBJ2-7	CTWSVGSGGLDEQYF	TGTACCTGGAGTGTGGGTAGCGGGGGATTAGACGAGCAGTACTTC
NA	TRBV27	13	NA	TRBJ1-2	CASSRTLGSGYTF	TGTGCCAGCAGCAGAACCCTAGGGAGTGGCTACACCTTC
few	TRBV9	15	NA	TRBJ2-1	CASSVGDRIHNEQFF	TGTGCCAGCAGCGTAGGGGACCGCATACACAATGAGCAGTTCTTC
NA	TRBV7-8	16	NA	TRBJ2-1	CASSPSEGGYYNEQFF	TGTGCCAGCAGCCCCAGCGAAGGGGGATACTACAATGAGCAGTTCTTC
few	TRBV5-4	15	NA	TRBJ2-5	CASSIGQGKGETQYF	TGTGCCAGCAGCATCGGGCAGGGAAAGGGAGAGACCCAGTACTTC
NA	TRBV11-1	13	NA	TRBJ1-1	CASSLNSAAEAFF	TGTGCCAGCAGCTTAAACTCGGCAGCCGAAGCTTTCTTT